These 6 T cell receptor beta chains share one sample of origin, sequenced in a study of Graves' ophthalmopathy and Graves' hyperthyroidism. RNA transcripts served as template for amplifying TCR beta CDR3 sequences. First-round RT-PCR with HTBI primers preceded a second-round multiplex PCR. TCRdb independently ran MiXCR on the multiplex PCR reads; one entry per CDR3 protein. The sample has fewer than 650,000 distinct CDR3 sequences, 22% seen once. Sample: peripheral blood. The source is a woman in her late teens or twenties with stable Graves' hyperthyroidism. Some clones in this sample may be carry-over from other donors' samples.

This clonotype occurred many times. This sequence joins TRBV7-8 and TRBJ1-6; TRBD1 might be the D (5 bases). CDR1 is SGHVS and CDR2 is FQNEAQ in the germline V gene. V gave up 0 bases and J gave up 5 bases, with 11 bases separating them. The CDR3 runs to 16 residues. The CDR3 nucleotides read TGTGCCAGCAGCTTAGCGATCCGGACAAATAATTCACCCCTCCACTTT. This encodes CASSLAIRTNNSPLHF.

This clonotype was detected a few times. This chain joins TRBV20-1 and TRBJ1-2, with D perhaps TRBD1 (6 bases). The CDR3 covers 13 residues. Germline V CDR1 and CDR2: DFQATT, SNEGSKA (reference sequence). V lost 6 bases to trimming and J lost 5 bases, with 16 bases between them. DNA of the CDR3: TGCAGTGCCCCTGGGGGGGGCCGATATGGCTACACCTTC. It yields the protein CSAPGGGRYGYTF.

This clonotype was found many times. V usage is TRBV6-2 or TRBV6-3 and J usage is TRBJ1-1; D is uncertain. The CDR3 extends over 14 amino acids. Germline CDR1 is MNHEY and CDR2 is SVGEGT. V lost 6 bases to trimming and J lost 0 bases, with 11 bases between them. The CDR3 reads CASRVWAVNTEAFF. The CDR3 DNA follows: TGTGCCAGCAGAGTGTGGGCTGTGAACACTGAAGCTTTCTTT.

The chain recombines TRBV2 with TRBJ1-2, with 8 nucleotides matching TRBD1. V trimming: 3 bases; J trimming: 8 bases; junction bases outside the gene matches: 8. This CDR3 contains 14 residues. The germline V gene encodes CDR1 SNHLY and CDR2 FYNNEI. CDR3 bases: TGTGCCAGCAGTGAGCAAGGACAGGGCGTCGGCTACACCTTC. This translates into CASSEQGQGVGYTF.

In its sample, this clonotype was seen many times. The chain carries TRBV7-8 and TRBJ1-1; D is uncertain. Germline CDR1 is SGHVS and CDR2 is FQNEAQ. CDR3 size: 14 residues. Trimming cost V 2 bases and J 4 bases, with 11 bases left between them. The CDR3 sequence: CASSLIGSGTEAFF. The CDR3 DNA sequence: TGTGCCAGCAGCTTAATAGGGTCGGGCACTGAAGCTTTCTTT.

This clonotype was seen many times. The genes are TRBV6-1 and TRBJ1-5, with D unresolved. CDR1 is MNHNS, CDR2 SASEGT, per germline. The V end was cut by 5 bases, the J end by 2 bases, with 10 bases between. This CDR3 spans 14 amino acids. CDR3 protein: CASSPSLGNQPQHF. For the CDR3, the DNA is TGTGCCAGCAGTCCAAGTTTGGGCAATCAGCCCCAGCATTTT.